This TCR beta chain came from a study of neurological immune-mediated disorders. The CDR3 is 15 amino acids. V lost 1 base, J lost 0 bases, and 12 bases lay in between. Germline V CDR1 and CDR2: DFQATT, SNEGSKA (reference sequence). TCRdb reprocessed the 5' RACE reads with MiXCR, giving one entry per CDR3 protein. This sample yields 60,000 to 85,000 distinct CDR3 sequences, of which 5% to 6% are seen a single time; 2% to 2.5% belongs to the top ten. Study-wide results and caveats: Phylogenetic grouping put 18 of 34 multiple sclerosis patients' repertoires into one related-CDR3 cluster, a possible signature.

This clonotype was detected many times. Its specificity is unknown. Sequenced: PBMCs. The chain employs TRBV20-1 and TRBJ1-2; TRBD1 is a possible D gene (5 bases). This clonotype was obtained from a woman in her twenties or thirties with multiple sclerosis. The CDR3: CSARVRQIANYGYTF. The CDR3 DNA reads as TGCAGTGCTAGAGTGAGACAGATAGCTAACTATGGCTACACCTTC.